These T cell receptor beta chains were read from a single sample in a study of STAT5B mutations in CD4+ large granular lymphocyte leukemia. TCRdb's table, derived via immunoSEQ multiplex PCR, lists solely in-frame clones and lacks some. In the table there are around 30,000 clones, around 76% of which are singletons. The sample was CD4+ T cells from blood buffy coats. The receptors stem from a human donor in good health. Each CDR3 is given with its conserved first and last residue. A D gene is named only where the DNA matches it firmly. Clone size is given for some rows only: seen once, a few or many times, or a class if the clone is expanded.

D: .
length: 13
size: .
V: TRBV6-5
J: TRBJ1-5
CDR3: CASARQRNQPQHF
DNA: TGTGCCAGCGCGAGACAGCGCAATCAGCCCCAGCATTTT

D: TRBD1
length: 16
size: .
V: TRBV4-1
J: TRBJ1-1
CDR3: CASSPYITGTGNEAFF
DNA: TGCGCCAGCAGCCCGTACATCACCGGGACAGGGAACGAAGCTTTCTTT

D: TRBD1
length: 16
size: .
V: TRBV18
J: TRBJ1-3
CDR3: CASSPSTGRGGNTIYF
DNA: TGTGCCAGCTCACCATCGACAGGGCGGGGTGGAAACACCATATATTTT

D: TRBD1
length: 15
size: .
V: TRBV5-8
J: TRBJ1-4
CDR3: CASSLGQGNDEKLFF
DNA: TGTGCCAGCAGCTTGGGACAGGGAAATGATGAAAAACTGTTTTTT

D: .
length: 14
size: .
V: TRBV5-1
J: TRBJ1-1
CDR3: CASSLTGRDFEAFF
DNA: TGCGCCAGCAGCTTAACAGGGAGAGATTTTGAAGCTTTCTTT

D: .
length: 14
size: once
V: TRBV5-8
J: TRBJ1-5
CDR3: CASSLGQPNQPQHF
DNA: TGTGCCAGCAGCTTGGGGCAGCCCAATCAGCCCCAGCATTTT

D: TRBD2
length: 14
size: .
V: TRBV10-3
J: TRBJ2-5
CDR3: CAIRASSGQETQYF
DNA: TGTGCCATCAGGGCGTCTAGCGGCCAAGAGACCCAGTACTTC

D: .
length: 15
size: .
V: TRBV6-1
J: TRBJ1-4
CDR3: CASRAVLWPNEKLFF
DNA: TGTGCCAGCAGGGCGGTTTTGTGGCCTAATGAAAAACTGTTTTTT

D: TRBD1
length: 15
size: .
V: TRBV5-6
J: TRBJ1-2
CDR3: CASSRRDRGHRGYTF
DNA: TGTGCCAGCAGCCGGAGGGACAGGGGGCATCGAGGCTACACCTTC

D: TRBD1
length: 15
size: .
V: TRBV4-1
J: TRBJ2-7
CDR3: CASSLTGQGIYEQYF
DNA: TGCGCCAGCAGCCTAACAGGACAGGGTATCTACGAGCAGTACTTC

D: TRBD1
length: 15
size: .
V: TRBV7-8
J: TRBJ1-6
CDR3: CASSPRTGDNSPLHF
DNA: TGTGCCAGCAGCCCCCGGACAGGGGATAATTCACCCCTCCACTTT

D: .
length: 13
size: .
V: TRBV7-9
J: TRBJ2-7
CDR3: CASSPVRAREQYF
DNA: TGTGCCAGCAGCCCCGTTAGGGCCCGCGAGCAGTACTTC

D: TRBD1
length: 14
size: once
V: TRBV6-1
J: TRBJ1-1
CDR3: CASRLTGTNTEAFF
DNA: TGTGCCAGCAGGCTGACAGGGACGAACACTGAAGCTTTCTTT

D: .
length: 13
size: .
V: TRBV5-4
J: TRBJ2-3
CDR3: CASSLENGGTQYF
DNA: TGTGCCAGCAGCTTGGAAAACGGAGGAACGCAGTATTTT

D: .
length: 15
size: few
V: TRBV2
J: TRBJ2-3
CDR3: CASSRGVGDTDTQYF
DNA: TGTGCCAGCAGCCGGGGTGTCGGGGACACAGATACGCAGTATTTT

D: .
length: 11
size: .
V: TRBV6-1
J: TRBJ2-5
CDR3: CAGAGQETQYF
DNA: TGTGCGGGGGCGGGCCAAGAGACCCAGTACTTC

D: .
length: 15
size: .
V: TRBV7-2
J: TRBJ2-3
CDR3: CASSLAGAPTDTQYF
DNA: TGTGCCAGCAGCTTAGCGGGAGCGCCCACAGATACGCAGTATTTT

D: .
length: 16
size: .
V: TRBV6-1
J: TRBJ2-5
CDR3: CASSGDSTALQETQYF
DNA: TGTGCCAGCAGTGGAGACTCAACAGCTCTCCAAGAGACCCAGTACTTC

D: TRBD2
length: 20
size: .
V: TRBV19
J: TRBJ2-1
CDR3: CASTEFGLAGAQSSYNEQFF
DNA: TGTGCCAGTACCGAATTCGGGCTAGCGGGGGCCCAGAGCTCCTACAATGAGCAGTTCTTC

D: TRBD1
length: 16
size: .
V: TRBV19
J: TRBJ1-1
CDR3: CASEPSSGTANTEAFF
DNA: TGTGCCAGCGAGCCCTCATCCGGGACAGCGAACACTGAAGCTTTCTTT

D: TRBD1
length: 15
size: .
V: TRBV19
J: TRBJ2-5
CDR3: CASSIAAGGPETQYF
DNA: TGTGCCAGTAGTATTGCCGCAGGGGGCCCGGAGACCCAGTACTTC

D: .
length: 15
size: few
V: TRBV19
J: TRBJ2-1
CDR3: CASSIARGSYNEQFF
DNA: TGTGCCAGTAGTATAGCTCGGGGAAGCTACAATGAGCAGTTCTTC

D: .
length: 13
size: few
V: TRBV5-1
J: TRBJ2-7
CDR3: CASSPGEGLEQYF
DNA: TGCGCCAGCAGCCCGGGGGAAGGGCTCGAGCAGTACTTC

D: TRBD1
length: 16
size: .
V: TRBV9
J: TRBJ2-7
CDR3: CASSPRPGTGDDEQYF
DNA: TGTGCCAGCAGCCCCCGACCCGGGACAGGGGACGACGAGCAGTACTTC

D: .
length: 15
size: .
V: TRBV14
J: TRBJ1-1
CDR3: CASSQERGTSSEAFF
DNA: TGTGCCAGCAGCCAAGAAAGAGGGACGAGTAGTGAAGCTTTCTTT

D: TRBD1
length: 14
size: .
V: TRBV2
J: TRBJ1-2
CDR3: CASIPGQGNYGYTF
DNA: TGTGCCAGTATACCGGGACAGGGGAACTATGGCTACACCTTC

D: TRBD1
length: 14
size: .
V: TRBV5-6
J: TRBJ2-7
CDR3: CASSSRDRDSEQYF
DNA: TGTGCCAGCAGCTCCCGGGACAGGGATAGCGAGCAGTACTTC

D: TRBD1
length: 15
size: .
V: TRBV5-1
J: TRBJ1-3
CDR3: CASSLVGGSGNTIYF
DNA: TGCGCCAGCAGCTTGGTAGGGGGCAGTGGAAACACCATATATTTT

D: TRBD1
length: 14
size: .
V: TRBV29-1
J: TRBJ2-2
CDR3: CSTSGTGTTGELFF
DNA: TGCAGCACTTCCGGGACAGGGACCACCGGGGAGCTGTTTTTT

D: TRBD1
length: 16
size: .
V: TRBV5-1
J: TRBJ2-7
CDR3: CASSLVTGTGGYEQYF
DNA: TGCGCCAGCAGCCTAGTAACCGGGACAGGGGGCTACGAGCAGTACTTC

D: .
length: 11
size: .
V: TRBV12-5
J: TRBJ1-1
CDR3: CASGWDTEAFF
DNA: TGTGCTAGTGGTTGGGACACTGAAGCTTTCTTT

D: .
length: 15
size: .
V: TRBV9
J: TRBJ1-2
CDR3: CASRGLRAGELGYTF
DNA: TGTGCCAGCCGGGGCTTGAGGGCAGGAGAGTTAGGCTACACCTTC

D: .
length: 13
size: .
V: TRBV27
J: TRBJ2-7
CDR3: CASSTRTSYEQYF
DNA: TGTGCCAGCAGTACTCGGACAAGCTACGAGCAGTACTTC

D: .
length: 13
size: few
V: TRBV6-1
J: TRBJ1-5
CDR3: CASRGGRNQPQHF
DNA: TGTGCCTCCCGTGGAGGGAGGAACCAGCCCCAGCATTTT

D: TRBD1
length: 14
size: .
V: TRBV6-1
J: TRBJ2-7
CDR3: CASSWDRGRYEQYF
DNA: TGTGCCAGCAGCTGGGACAGGGGGAGGTACGAGCAGTACTTC

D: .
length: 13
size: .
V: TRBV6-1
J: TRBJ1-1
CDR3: CASGGVRNTEAFF
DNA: TGTGCCAGCGGAGGGGTTCGGAACACTGAAGCTTTCTTT

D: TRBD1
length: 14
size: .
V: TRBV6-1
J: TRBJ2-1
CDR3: CASKPWTGVNEQFF
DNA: TGTGCCAGCAAGCCCTGGACAGGGGTCAATGAGCAGTTCTTC

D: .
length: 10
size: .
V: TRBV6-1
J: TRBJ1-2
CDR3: CASSQQGYTF
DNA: TGTGCCAGCAGTCAACAGGGCTACACCTTC

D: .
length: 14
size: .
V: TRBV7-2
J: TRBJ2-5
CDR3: CASSLGPSEETQYF
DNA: TGTGCCAGCAGCTTAGGGCCTAGTGAAGAGACCCAGTACTTC

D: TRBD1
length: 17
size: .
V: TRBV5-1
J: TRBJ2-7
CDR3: CASSLSGQGALGREQYF
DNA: TGCGCCAGCAGCTTGAGTGGCCAGGGGGCGCTGGGGAGGGAGCAGTACTTC

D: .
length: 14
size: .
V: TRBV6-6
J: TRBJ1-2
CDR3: CASRAGSANYGYTF
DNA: TGTGCCAGCAGGGCGGGGTCGGCTAACTATGGCTACACCTTC

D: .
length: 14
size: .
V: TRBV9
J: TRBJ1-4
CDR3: CASSVAPGQEKLFF
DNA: TGTGCCAGCAGCGTAGCACCAGGACAGGAAAAACTGTTTTTT

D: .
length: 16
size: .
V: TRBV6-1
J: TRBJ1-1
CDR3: CASSELGYPMNTEAFF
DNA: TGTGCCAGCAGTGAACTCGGATATCCCATGAACACTGAAGCTTTCTTT

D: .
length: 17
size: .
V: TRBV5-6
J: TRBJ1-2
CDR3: CASSLETGLAYNYGYTF
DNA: TGTGCCAGCAGCTTGGAGACAGGCCTAGCTTATAACTATGGCTACACCTTC

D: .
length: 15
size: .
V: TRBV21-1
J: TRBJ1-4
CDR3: CASSTYRGENEKLFF
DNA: TGTGCCAGCAGCACCTACAGGGGCGAAAATGAAAAACTGTTTTTT

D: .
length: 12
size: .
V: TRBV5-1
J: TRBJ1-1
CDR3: CASSSGNTEAFF
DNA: TGCGCCAGCAGTTCAGGAAACACTGAAGCTTTCTTT

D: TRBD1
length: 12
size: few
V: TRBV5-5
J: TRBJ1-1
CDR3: CASRDRDTEAFF
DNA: TGTGCCAGCAGGGACAGGGACACTGAAGCTTTCTTT

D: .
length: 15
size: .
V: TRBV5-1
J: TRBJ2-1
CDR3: CASSLFGSSYNEQFF
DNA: TGCGCCAGCAGCTTGTTTGGGAGCTCCTACAATGAGCAGTTCTTC

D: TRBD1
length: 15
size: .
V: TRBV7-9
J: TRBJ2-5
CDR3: CASSFSDRGRETQYF
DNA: TGTGCCAGCAGCTTCTCAGACAGGGGCAGGGAGACCCAGTACTTC

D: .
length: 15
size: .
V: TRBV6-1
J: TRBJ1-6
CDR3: CASSDSGQRNSPLHF
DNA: TGTGCCAGCAGTGATTCCGGACAAAGGAATTCACCCCTCCACTTT

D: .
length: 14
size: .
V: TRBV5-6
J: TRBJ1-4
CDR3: CASKKWGTNEKLFF
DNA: TGTGCCAGCAAGAAGTGGGGAACTAATGAAAAACTGTTTTTT

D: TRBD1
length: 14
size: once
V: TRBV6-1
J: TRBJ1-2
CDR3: CASSETGKNYGYTF
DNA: TGTGCCAGCAGCGAGACAGGGAAGAACTATGGCTACACCTTC

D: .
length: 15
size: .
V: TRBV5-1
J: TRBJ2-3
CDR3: CASTLVVGRSDTQYF
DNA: TGCGCCAGCACCCTCGTCGTAGGACGGTCAGATACGCAGTATTTT

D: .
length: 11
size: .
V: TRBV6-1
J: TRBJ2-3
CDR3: CASSELETQYF
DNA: TGTGCCAGCAGTGAATTGGAGACGCAGTATTTT

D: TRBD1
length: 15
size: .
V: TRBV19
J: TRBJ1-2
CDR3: CASRATGQGNYGYTF
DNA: TGTGCCAGTAGAGCGACAGGACAGGGAAACTATGGCTACACCTTC

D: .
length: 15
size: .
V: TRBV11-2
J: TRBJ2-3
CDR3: CASSPTGLSTDTQYF
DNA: TGTGCCAGCAGCCCTACAGGGCTAAGCACAGATACGCAGTATTTT

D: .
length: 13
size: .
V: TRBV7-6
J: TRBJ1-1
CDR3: CASRPLSDTEAFF
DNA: TGTGCCAGCCGGCCCTTGAGTGACACTGAAGCTTTCTTT

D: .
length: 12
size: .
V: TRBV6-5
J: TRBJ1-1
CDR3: CASSSRQSEAFF
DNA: TGTGCCAGCAGTTCCCGACAGTCTGAAGCTTTCTTT